The clone carrying this T cell receptor (beta chain) has ten or more counts. This sample was taken from a study of regulatory T cells in long-lasting Graves disease. Through Arm-PCR of CDR3 regions and iRepertoire HTBI primers, TCR beta libraries were built. Via MiXCR, TCRdb re-called the multiplex PCR reads, giving one row per CDR3 protein. Of 400,000 to 500,000 distinct CDR3 sequences in the sample, roughly 15% were seen once. This sample's time point: newly diagnosed GD, antithyroid drugs for less than 3 months. There was RNA extracted from PBMCs, and the TCR library was made from it. These data were also reused for a study on T cells in Graves' hyperthyroidism and ophthalmopathy.

The sample consisted of peripheral blood mononuclear cells (PBMCs), taken at new diagnosis, from a patient treated with antithyroid drugs. The receptor's source is a woman between 50 and 59 years old with Graves disease.

Here the CDR3 reads CASSESGSFAYEQYF. The DNA of the CDR3 is TGTGCCAGCAGTGAAAGCGGGAGTTTCGCCTACGAGCAGTACTTC. The chain has TRBV2 and TRBJ2-7; 8 positions match TRBD2. V lost 2 bases and J lost 2; bases outside the gene matches: 5. The CDR3 runs to 15 residues. The germline V gene encodes CDR1 SNHLY and CDR2 FYNNEI.